This is a list of T cell receptor beta chains from one sample in a study of blood T cell repertoires in COVID-19. The protocol was immunoSEQ multiplex PCR, while the TCRdb copy is restricted to in-frame clones and leaves out a portion. The sample records roughly 280,000 clones, 85% to 95% being singletons. Sequenced: PBMCs or T cells enriched from blood (not recorded which). The receptor source for this set is a man between 40 and 49 years old who had been exposed to COVID-19. The CDR3 runs from the conserved cysteine through the conserved F or W. Fields, in order: clone size, D gene, J gene, V gene, CDR3 DNA, CDR3 protein. D genes are given only for firm matches. Not all rows give a size; the values are once, few, many and, for expanded clones, a class.

clone size: .; D gene: .; J gene: TRBJ1-4; V gene: TRBV4-2; CDR3 DNA: TGTGCCAGCAGCCAGGGGGGGAATAATGAAAAACTGTTTTTT; CDR3 protein: CASSQGGNNEKLFF
clone size: .; D gene: TRBD2; J gene: TRBJ2-7; V gene: TRBV6-5; CDR3 DNA: TGTGCCAGCAGTTTACATCCGGGACTAGACTCCTACGAGCAGTACTTC; CDR3 protein: CASSLHPGLDSYEQYF
clone size: .; D gene: .; J gene: TRBJ2-1; V gene: TRBV12-2; CDR3 DNA: TGTGCAAGTCGCTTATGGCGTTGGGGCGGGAAAGGGAACAATGAGCAGTTCTTC; CDR3 protein: CASRLWRWGGKGNNEQFF
clone size: .; D gene: TRBD1; J gene: TRBJ2-7; V gene: TRBV5-4; CDR3 DNA: TGTGCCAGCAGCTCCGGGACAGGGGGTTCCTACGAGCAGTACTTC; CDR3 protein: CASSSGTGGSYEQYF
clone size: .; D gene: .; J gene: TRBJ2-3; V gene: TRBV5-4; CDR3 DNA: TGTGCCAGCAGCTTGGGTCAGGTAGATACGCAGTATTTT; CDR3 protein: CASSLGQVDTQYF
clone size: .; D gene: TRBD2; J gene: TRBJ2-1; V gene: TRBV7-2; CDR3 DNA: TGTGCCAGCAGCTTGGATCTAGCGGGAGGCTATTACAATGAGCAGTTCTTC; CDR3 protein: CASSLDLAGGYYNEQFF
clone size: .; D gene: TRBD1; J gene: TRBJ1-4; V gene: TRBV19; CDR3 DNA: TGTGCCAGTAGTGCCGCCGGGACAGCCGAAAAACTGTTTTTT; CDR3 protein: CASSAAGTAEKLFF
clone size: .; D gene: .; J gene: TRBJ2-7; V gene: TRBV2; CDR3 DNA: TGTGCCAGCATCCGCCAGGGACACTACGAGCAGTACTTC; CDR3 protein: CASIRQGHYEQYF
clone size: .; D gene: .; J gene: TRBJ2-2; V gene: TRBV3-1/TRBV3-2; CDR3 DNA: TGTGCCAGCAGCTTTTGGCGGGAGAACACCGGGGAGCTGTTTTTT; CDR3 protein: CASSFWRENTGELFF
clone size: .; D gene: .; J gene: TRBJ2-7; V gene: TRBV28; CDR3 DNA: TGTGCCAGCAGTACCCGGCGGTCGAATTCCTACGAGCAGTACTTC; CDR3 protein: CASSTRRSNSYEQYF
clone size: .; D gene: .; J gene: TRBJ2-6; V gene: TRBV4-1; CDR3 DNA: TGCGCCAGCAGCCGCATACAGGGCTCTGGGGCCAACGTCCTGACTTTC; CDR3 protein: CASSRIQGSGANVLTF
clone size: .; D gene: TRBD1; J gene: TRBJ1-5; V gene: TRBV4-1; CDR3 DNA: TGCGCCAGCAGCCAAGATCAGGACAGGGGGCTCAGCAATCAGCCCCAGCATTTT; CDR3 protein: CASSQDQDRGLSNQPQHF
clone size: .; D gene: TRBD2; J gene: TRBJ2-1; V gene: TRBV13; CDR3 DNA: TGTGCCAGCAGCCTCTTAGCGGGCCTCTACAATGAGCAGTTCTTC; CDR3 protein: CASSLLAGLYNEQFF
clone size: .; D gene: .; J gene: TRBJ2-3; V gene: TRBV24-1; CDR3 DNA: TGTGCCACCAGTGATTTGCAATCGGGAGAGGCAGATACGCAGTATTTT; CDR3 protein: CATSDLQSGEADTQYF
clone size: .; D gene: TRBD1; J gene: TRBJ1-2; V gene: TRBV19; CDR3 DNA: TGTGCCAGTAGTATGGTGGGACAGGCAATCTATGGCTACACCTTC; CDR3 protein: CASSMVGQAIYGYTF
clone size: .; D gene: TRBD2; J gene: TRBJ2-5; V gene: TRBV7-3; CDR3 DNA: TGTGCCAGCAGCCTAGGGACTAAATTTGGAGAGACCCAGTACTTC; CDR3 protein: CASSLGTKFGETQYF
clone size: .; D gene: TRBD1; J gene: TRBJ1-6; V gene: TRBV7-9; CDR3 DNA: TGTGCCAGCAGCTCTGCGGGACAGGGCAGTTCACCCCTCCACTTT; CDR3 protein: CASSSAGQGSSPLHF
clone size: .; D gene: .; J gene: TRBJ2-2; V gene: TRBV7-6; CDR3 DNA: TGTGCCAGCAGCTTAGAGGGCGGGGACAACACCGGGGAGCTGTTTTTT; CDR3 protein: CASSLEGGDNTGELFF
clone size: .; D gene: TRBD1; J gene: TRBJ2-7; V gene: TRBV5-6; CDR3 DNA: TGTGCCAGCAGCCGGGGACAGGGAAACTTCTGGGAGCAGTACTTC; CDR3 protein: CASSRGQGNFWEQYF
clone size: .; D gene: TRBD1; J gene: TRBJ1-1; V gene: TRBV6-5; CDR3 DNA: TGTGCCAGCAGGCGGACAGGGGAGAAGTCTGAAGCTTTCTTT; CDR3 protein: CASRRTGEKSEAFF
clone size: .; D gene: .; J gene: TRBJ2-1; V gene: TRBV10-1; CDR3 DNA: TGCGCCAGCAGTGGTTCCCTGTATGAAGGGGGTTTTGAGCAGTTCTTC; CDR3 protein: CASSGSLYEGGFEQFF
clone size: .; D gene: TRBD2; J gene: TRBJ2-7; V gene: TRBV15; CDR3 DNA: TGTGCCACCAGCAGTAAACTAGCGGACTCCTACGAGCAGTACTTC; CDR3 protein: CATSSKLADSYEQYF
clone size: .; D gene: .; J gene: TRBJ1-1; V gene: TRBV3-1/TRBV3-2; CDR3 DNA: TGTGCCAGCAGCCGCCTCACAGGGAACACTGAAGCTTTCTTT; CDR3 protein: CASSRLTGNTEAFF
clone size: .; D gene: .; J gene: TRBJ2-1; V gene: TRBV7-2; CDR3 DNA: TGTGCCAGCAGCTCCAGGGCCCGCCAGGGTCTGAATGAGCAGTTCTTC; CDR3 protein: CASSSRARQGLNEQFF
clone size: few; D gene: TRBD2; J gene: TRBJ2-2; V gene: TRBV5-1; CDR3 DNA: TGCGCCAGCAGCTTGTACGGGTCTAGCGGGAGGGCCAGGACCGGGGAGCTGTTTTTT; CDR3 protein: CASSLYGSSGRARTGELFF
clone size: few; D gene: .; J gene: TRBJ1-1; V gene: TRBV6-1; CDR3 DNA: TGTGCCAGCAGTGAATTGGGCATAAACACTGAAGCTTTCTTT; CDR3 protein: CASSELGINTEAFF
clone size: .; D gene: .; J gene: TRBJ2-4; V gene: TRBV28; CDR3 DNA: TGTGCCAGCAGCTTCTCTGGGCAGGGGCTCAAAAACATTCAGTACTTC; CDR3 protein: CASSFSGQGLKNIQYF
clone size: .; D gene: TRBD1; J gene: TRBJ1-2; V gene: TRBV28; CDR3 DNA: TGTGCCAGCAGTCCCGGACAGGGTGGTGGCTACACCTTC; CDR3 protein: CASSPGQGGGYTF
clone size: .; D gene: TRBD1; J gene: TRBJ1-2; V gene: TRBV27; CDR3 DNA: TGTGCCAGCAGACCGGGACAGAGTTTCTATGGCTACACCTTC; CDR3 protein: CASRPGQSFYGYTF
clone size: .; D gene: .; J gene: TRBJ1-1; V gene: TRBV6-5; CDR3 DNA: TGTGCCAGCAGTCCGGGGGGACAAGCTTTCTTT; CDR3 protein: CASSPGGQAFF
clone size: .; D gene: TRBD2; J gene: TRBJ2-7; V gene: TRBV5-4; CDR3 DNA: TGTGCCAGCAGCACCAGACTAGCGGGAGTTGACGAGCAGTACTTC; CDR3 protein: CASSTRLAGVDEQYF
clone size: .; D gene: .; J gene: TRBJ1-1; V gene: TRBV28; CDR3 DNA: TGTGCCAGCAGTTTATCTGGCCAGAACACTGAAGCTTTCTTT; CDR3 protein: CASSLSGQNTEAFF
clone size: .; D gene: .; J gene: TRBJ1-2; V gene: TRBV13; CDR3 DNA: TGTGCCAGCAGCTTAGGGGAGACAGGTGGCTACACCTTC; CDR3 protein: CASSLGETGGYTF
clone size: .; D gene: .; J gene: TRBJ2-7; V gene: TRBV29-1; CDR3 DNA: TGCAGCGTTTTCGGCGAGACAGAGTTTTCCTACGAGCAGTACTTC; CDR3 protein: CSVFGETEFSYEQYF
clone size: once; D gene: TRBD2; J gene: TRBJ2-7; V gene: TRBV28; CDR3 DNA: TGTGCCAGCAGTCGAACTAGCGGGGTCCACGAGCAGTACTTC; CDR3 protein: CASSRTSGVHEQYF
clone size: .; D gene: .; J gene: TRBJ2-1; V gene: TRBV29-1; CDR3 DNA: TGCAGCGTTGTTAATGTTGGTTACGGGGATAATGAGCAGTTCTTC; CDR3 protein: CSVVNVGYGDNEQFF
clone size: .; D gene: TRBD1; J gene: TRBJ2-7; V gene: TRBV9; CDR3 DNA: TGTGCCAGCAGCCCCGGGACAGGGGCCTACGAGCAGTACTTC; CDR3 protein: CASSPGTGAYEQYF
clone size: .; D gene: .; J gene: TRBJ1-2; V gene: TRBV11-1; CDR3 DNA: TGTGCCAGCAGCTTATCAGGGGATGGCTACACCTTC; CDR3 protein: CASSLSGDGYTF
clone size: .; D gene: TRBD1; J gene: TRBJ2-7; V gene: TRBV2; CDR3 DNA: TGTGCCAGCAGCTCCGGGACAGATAACGAGCAGTACTTC; CDR3 protein: CASSSGTDNEQYF
clone size: .; D gene: .; J gene: TRBJ1-1; V gene: TRBV20-1; CDR3 DNA: TGCAGTGCCAGACGGGAGTTTGAAGCTTTCTTT; CDR3 protein: CSARREFEAFF
clone size: .; D gene: TRBD2; J gene: TRBJ2-3; V gene: TRBV10-3; CDR3 DNA: TGTGCCATCCTTAACGTCGACCTAGCGGGATCATATACGCAGTATTTT; CDR3 protein: CAILNVDLAGSYTQYF